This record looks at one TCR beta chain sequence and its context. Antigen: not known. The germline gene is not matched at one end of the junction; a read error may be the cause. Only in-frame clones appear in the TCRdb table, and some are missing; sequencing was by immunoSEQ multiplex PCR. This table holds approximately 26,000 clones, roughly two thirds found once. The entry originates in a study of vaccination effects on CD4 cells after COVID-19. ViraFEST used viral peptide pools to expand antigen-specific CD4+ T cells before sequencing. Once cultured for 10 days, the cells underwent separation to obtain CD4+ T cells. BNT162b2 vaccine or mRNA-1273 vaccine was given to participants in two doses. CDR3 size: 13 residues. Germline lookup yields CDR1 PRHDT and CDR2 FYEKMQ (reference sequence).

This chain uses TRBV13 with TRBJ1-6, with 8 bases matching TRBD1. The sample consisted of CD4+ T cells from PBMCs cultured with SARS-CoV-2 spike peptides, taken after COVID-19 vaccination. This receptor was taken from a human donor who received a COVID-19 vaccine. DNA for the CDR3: TGTGCCAGCAGTTTAGTTGGACAGGGATCCCTCCACTTT. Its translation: CASSLVGQGSLHF.